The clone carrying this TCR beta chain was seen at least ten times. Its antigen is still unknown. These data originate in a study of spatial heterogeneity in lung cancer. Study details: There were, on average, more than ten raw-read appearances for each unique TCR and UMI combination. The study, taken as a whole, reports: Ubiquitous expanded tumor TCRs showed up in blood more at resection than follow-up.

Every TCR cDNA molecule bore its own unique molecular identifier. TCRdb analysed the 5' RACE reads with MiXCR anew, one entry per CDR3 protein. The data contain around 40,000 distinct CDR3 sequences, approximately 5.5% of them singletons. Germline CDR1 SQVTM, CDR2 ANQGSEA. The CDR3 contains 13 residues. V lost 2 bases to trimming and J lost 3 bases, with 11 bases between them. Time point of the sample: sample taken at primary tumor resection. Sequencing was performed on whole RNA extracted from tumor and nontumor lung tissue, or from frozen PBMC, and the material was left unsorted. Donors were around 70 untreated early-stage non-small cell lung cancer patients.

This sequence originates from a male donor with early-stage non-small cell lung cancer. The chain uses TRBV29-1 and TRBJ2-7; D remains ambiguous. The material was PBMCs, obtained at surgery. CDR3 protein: CSVESLSGYEQYF. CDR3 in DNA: TGCAGCGTTGAAAGCCTATCAGGCTACGAGCAGTACTTC.